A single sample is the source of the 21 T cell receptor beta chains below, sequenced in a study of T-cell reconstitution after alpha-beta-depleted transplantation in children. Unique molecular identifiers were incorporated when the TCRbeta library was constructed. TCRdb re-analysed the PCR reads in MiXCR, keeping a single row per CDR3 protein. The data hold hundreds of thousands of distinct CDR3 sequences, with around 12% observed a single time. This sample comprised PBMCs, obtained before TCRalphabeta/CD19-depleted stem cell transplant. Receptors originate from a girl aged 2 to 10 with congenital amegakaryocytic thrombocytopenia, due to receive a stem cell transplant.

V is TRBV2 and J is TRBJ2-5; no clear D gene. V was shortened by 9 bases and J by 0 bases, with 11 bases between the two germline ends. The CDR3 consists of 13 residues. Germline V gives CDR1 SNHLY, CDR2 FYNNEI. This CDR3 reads CARETSDQETQYF. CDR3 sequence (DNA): TGTGCCAGGGAGACCTCCGACCAAGAGACCCAGTACTTC.

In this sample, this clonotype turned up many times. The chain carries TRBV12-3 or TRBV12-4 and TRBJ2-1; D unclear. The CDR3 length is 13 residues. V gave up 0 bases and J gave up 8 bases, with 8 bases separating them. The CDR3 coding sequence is TGTGCCAGCAGTTTAGCGTTAGGCTATGAGCAGTTCTTC. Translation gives CASSLALGYEQFF.

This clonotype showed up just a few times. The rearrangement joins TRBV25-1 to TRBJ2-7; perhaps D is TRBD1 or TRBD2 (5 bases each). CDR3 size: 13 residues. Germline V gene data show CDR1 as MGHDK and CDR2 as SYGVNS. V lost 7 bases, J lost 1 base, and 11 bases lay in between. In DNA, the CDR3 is TGTGCCAGCAACTGGGACCGGTCCTACGAGCAGTACTTC. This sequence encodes CASNWDRSYEQYF.

The DNA of the CDR3 is TGTGCCAGCAGCTTAGGGGGTCTGCTTGGAGGAACGTACAATGAGCAGTTCTTC. It encodes CASSLGGLLGGTYNEQFF. This chain uses TRBV11-2 with TRBJ2-1, with D tentatively TRBD2 (5 bases). The V gene lost 1 base and the J gene lost 4 bases, with 20 bases spanning the gap. CDR3 size: 18 residues. In germline, CDR1 is SGHAT, CDR2 FQNNGV.

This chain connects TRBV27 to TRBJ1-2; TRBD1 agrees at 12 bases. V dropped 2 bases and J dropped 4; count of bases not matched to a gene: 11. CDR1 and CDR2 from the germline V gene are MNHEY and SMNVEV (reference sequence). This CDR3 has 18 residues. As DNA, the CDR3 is TGTGCCAGCAGTTTACTTGGGACAGGGGGCGAGGCCTTCTATGGCTACACCTTC. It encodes CASSLLGTGGEAFYGYTF.

CDR3 sequence reads: CASSQDKGRQAIRQFF. CDR3 in DNA: TGTGCCAGCAGCCAAGATAAGGGACGGCAGGCAATTCGGCAGTTCTTC. The gene calls are TRBV3-1 and TRBJ2-1; the D gene could be TRBD1 or TRBD2 (5 bases each). Germline values: CDR1 LGHDT, CDR2 YNNKEL (reference sequence). Trimming shortened V by 0 bases and J by 12 bases, and 21 bases separated the two germline ends. The CDR3 has 16 residues.

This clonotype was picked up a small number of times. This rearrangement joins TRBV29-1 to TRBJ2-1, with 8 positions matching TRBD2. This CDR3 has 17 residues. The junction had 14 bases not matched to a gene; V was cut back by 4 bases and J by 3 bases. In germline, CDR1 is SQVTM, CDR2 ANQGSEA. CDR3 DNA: TGCAGCGTTGGGGGGGCCGCGAAGGGGACTAGCTACAATGAGCAGTTCTTC. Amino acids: CSVGGAAKGTSYNEQFF.

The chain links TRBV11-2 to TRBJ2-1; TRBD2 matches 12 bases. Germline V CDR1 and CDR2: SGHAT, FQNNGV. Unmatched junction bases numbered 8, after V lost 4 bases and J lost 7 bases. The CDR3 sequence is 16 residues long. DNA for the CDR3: TGTGCCAGCAGCTCCAGACTAGCGGGAGAACCGAATGAGCAGTTCTTC. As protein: CASSSRLAGEPNEQFF.

As DNA, the CDR3 is TGTGCCAGCTCACCAGGGCGGGACAAAGAGACCCAGTACTTC. As protein: CASSPGRDKETQYF. The V and J genes are TRBV18 and TRBJ2-5; D assignment may be TRBD1 or TRBD2 (6 bases each). V dropped 2 bases and J dropped 3 bases, with 10 bases sitting between them. CDR1 is KGHSH, CDR2 LQKENI, per germline. CDR3 length equals 14 residues.

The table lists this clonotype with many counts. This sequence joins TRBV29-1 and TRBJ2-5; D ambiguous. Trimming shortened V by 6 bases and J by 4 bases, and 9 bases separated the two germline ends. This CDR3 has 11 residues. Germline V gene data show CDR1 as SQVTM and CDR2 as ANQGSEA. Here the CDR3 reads CSVGNLETQYF. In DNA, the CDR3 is TGCAGCGTCGGAAACCTAGAGACCCAGTACTTC.

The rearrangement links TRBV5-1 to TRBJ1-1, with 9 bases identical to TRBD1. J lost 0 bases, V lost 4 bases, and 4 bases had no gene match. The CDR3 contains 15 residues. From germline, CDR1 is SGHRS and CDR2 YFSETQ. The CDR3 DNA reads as TGCGCCAGCAGCCGACAGGGGGGAATGAACACTGAAGCTTTCTTT. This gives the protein CASSRQGGMNTEAFF.

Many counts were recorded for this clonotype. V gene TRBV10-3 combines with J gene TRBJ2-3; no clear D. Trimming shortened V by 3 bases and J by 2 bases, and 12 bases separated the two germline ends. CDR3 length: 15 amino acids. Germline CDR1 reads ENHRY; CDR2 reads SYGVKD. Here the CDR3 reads CAISEQPPITDTQYF. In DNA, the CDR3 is TGTGCCATCAGTGAACAGCCCCCGATCACAGATACGCAGTATTTT.

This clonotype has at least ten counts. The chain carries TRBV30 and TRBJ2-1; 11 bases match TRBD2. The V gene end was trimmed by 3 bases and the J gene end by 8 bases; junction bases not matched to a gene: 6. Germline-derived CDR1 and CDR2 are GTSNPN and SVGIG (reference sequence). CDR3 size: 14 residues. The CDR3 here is CAWRLAGAFDEQFF. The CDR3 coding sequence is TGTGCCTGGAGACTAGCGGGAGCTTTCGATGAGCAGTTCTTC. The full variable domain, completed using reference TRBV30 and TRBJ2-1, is SQTIHQWPATLVQPVGSPLSLECTVEGTSNPNLYWYRQAAGRGLQLLFYSVGIGQISSEVPQNLSASRPQDRQFILSSKKLLLSDSGFYLCAWRLAGAFDEQFFGPGTRLTVL.

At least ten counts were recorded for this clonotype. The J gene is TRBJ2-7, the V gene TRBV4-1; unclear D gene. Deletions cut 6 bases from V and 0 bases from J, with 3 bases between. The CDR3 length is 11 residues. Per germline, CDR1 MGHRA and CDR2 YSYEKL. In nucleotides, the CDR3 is TGCGCCAGCAGAGGCTCCTACGAGCAGTACTTC. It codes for CASRGSYEQYF.

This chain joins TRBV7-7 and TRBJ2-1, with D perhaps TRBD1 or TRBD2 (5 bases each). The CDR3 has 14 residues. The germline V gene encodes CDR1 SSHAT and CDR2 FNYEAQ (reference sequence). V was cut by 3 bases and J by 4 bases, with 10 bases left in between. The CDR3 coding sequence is TGTGCCAGCAGCTTCAGGGACGATTACAATGAGCAGTTCTTC. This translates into CASSFRDDYNEQFF. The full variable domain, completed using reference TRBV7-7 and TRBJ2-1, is GAGVSQSPRYKVTKRGQDVTLRCDPISSHATLYWYQQALGQGPEFLTYFNYEAQPDKSGLPSDRFSAERPEGSISTLTIQRTEQRDSAMYRCASSFRDDYNEQFFGPGTRLTVL.

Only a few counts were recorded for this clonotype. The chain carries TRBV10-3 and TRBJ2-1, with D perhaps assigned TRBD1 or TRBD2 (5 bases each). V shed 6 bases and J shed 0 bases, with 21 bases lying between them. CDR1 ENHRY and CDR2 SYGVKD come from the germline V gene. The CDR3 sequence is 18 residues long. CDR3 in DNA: TGTGCCATCAGGGGGCCTCGGACGCATGGGAGCTCCTACAATGAGCAGTTCTTC. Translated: CAIRGPRTHGSSYNEQFF.

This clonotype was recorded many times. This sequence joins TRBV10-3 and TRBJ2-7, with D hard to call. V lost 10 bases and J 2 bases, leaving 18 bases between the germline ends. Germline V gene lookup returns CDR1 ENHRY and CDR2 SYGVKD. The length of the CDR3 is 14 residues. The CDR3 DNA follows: TGTGCCAACGGCCCGGCGTATCCAACCTACGAGCAGTACTTC. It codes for CANGPAYPTYEQYF.

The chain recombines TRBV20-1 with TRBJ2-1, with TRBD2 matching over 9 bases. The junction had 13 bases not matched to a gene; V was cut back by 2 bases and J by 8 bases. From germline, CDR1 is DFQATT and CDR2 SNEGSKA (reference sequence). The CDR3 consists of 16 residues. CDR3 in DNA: TGCAGTGCTAGACCCTTAACTAGCGGGTCTTTCCATGAGCAGTTCTTC. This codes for CSARPLTSGSFHEQFF.

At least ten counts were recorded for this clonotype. Written as DNA, the CDR3 is TGCGCCAGCCAGCAGGGCTCGACCCCGTACCAAGAGACCCAGTACTTC. The encoded protein is CASQQGSTPYQETQYF. The chain has TRBV5-1 and TRBJ2-5; D might be TRBD1 (5 bases). The CDR3 contains 16 residues. V lost 7 bases, J lost 0 bases, and 19 bases lay in between. CDR1 is SGHRS and CDR2 is YFSETQ in the germline V gene.

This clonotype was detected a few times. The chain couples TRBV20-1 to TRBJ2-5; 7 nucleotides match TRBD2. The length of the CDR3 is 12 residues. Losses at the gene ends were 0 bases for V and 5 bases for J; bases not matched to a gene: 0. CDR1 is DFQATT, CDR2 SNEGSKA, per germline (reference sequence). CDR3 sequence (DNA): TGCAGTGCTAGAGAGGGGGGGGAGACCCAGTACTTC. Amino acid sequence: CSAREGGETQYF.

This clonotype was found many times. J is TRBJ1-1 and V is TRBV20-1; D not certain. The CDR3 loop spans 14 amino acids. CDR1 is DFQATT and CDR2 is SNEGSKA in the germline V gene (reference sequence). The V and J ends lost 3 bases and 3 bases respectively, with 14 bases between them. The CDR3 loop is CSASRPGFDTEAFF. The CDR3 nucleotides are TGCAGTGCTAGTCGGCCGGGGTTCGACACTGAAGCTTTCTTT.